The clone carrying this T cell receptor (beta chain) has only a few counts. Its antigen is still unknown. Trimming removed 5 bases from V and 10 bases from J, with 15 bases in between. Germline CDR1 and CDR2: MNHNY and SVGAGI (reference sequence). This CDR3 contains 13 residues. The sample is drawn from a study of beta chain features in type 1 diabetes. Study-wide findings and caveats: Significant though moderate, a shortening of TCRB CDR3s appeared in all four CD4+ subsets of Type 1 diabetes patients.

The isolated RNA, all of it, was reverse transcribed, so expressed TCRB transcripts were what got sequenced. The average read count of naive, central memory and regulatory T cell samples was about 3.3 million. Data came from immunoSEQ multiplex PCR; TCRdb stores just in-frame clones and leaves some out. This sample yields over 650,000 clones, of which over 11% are seen a single time; just under 0.04% belongs to the top ten. The authors took one heparinised blood draw, averaging about 120 mL, from each donor. Each population that was sorted was more than 95% pure. Sequencing was carried out using naive CD4+ T cells from blood. The receptor's source is a man younger than 35 with type 1 diabetes. This sequence joins TRBV6-6 and TRBJ2-1; D uncertain. CDR3 loop: CASSPPVAQEQFF. CDR3 nucleotide sequence: TGTGCCAGCAGTCCTCCCGTTGCGCAGGAGCAGTTCTTC.